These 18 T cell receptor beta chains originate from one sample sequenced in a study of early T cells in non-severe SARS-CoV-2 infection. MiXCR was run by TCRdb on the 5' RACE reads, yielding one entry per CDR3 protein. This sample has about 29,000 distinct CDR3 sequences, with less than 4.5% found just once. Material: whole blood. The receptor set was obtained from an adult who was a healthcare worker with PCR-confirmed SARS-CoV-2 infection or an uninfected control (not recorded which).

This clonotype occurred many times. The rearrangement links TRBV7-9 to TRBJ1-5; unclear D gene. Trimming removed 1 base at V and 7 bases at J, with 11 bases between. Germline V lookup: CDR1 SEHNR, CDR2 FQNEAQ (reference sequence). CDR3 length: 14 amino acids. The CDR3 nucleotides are TGTGCCAGCAGCTTAGAAGGGTTGGGGCAGCCCCAGCATTTT. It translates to CASSLEGLGQPQHF.

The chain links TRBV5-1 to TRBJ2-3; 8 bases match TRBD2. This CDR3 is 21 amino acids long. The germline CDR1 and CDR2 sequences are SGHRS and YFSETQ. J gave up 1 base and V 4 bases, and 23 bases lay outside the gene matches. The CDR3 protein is CASSAGGFSGHPDEGTDTQYF. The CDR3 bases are TGCGCCAGCAGCGCGGGAGGTTTTTCCGGACACCCGGATGAAGGCACAGATACGCAGTATTTT.

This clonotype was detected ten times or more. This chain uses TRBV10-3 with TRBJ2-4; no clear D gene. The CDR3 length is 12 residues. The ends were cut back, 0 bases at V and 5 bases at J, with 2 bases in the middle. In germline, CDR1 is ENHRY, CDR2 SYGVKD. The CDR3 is CAISESENIQYF. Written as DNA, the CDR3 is TGTGCCATCAGTGAGTCTGAAAACATTCAGTACTTC.

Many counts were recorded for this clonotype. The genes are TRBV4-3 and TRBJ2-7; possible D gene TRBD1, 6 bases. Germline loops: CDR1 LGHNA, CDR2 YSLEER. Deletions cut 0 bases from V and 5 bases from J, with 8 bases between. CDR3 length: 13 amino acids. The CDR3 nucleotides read TGCGCCAGCAGCCAAGAACAGGGACACGAGCAGTACTTC. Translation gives CASSQEQGHEQYF.

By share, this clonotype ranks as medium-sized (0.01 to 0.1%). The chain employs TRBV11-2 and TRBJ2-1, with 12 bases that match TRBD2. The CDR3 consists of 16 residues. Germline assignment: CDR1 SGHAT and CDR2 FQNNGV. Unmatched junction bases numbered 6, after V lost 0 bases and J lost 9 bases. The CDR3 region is CASSLELAGGRTEQFF. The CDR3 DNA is TGTGCCAGCAGCTTAGAGCTAGCGGGAGGGCGGACTGAGCAGTTCTTC.

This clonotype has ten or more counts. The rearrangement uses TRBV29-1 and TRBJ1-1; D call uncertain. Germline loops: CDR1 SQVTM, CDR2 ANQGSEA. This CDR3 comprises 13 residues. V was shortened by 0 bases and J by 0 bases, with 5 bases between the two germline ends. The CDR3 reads CSVEDSMNTEAFF. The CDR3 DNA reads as TGCAGCGTTGAAGACAGTATGAACACTGAAGCTTTCTTT. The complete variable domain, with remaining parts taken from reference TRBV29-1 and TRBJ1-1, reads SAVISQKPSRDICQRGTSLTIQCQVDSQVTMMFWYRQQPGQSLTLIATANQGSEATYESGFVIDKFPISRPNLTFSTLTVSNMSPEDSSIYLCSVEDSMNTEAFFGQGTRLTVV.

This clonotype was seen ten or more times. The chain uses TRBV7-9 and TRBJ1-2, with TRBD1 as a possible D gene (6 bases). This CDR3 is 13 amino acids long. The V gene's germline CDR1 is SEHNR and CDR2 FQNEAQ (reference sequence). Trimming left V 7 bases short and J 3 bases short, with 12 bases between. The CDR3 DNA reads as TGTGCCAGCACCTACGCAGGGGACTATGGCTACACCTTC. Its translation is CASTYAGDYGYTF.

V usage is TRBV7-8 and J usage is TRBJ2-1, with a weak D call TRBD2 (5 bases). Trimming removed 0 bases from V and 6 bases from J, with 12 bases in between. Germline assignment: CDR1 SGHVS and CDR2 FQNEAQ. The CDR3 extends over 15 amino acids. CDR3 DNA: TGTGCCAGCAGCTTAGCGGGAGCTTTTAGCAATGAGCAGTTCTTC. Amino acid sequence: CASSLAGAFSNEQFF.

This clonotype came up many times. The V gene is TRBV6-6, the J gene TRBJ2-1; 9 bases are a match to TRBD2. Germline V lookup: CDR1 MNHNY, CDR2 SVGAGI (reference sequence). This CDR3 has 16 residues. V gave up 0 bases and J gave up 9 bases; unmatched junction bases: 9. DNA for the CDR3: TGTGCCAGCAGTTACTCCCGTGCGGGAGGGCCTACTGAGCAGTTCTTC. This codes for CASSYSRAGGPTEQFF.

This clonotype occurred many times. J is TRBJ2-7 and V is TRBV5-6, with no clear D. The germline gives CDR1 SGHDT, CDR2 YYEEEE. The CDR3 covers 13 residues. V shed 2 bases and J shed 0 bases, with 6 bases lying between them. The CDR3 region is CASSLLSSYEQYV. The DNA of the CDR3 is TGTGCCAGCAGCTTACTTAGCTCCTACGAGCAGTACGTC.

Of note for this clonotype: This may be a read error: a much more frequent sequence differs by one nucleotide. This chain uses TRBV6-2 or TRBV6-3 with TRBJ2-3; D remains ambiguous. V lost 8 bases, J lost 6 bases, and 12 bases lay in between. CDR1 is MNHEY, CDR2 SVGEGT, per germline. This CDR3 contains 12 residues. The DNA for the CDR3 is TGTGCCAGCTCCTCGACGGCGGATACGCAGTATTTT. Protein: CASSSTADTQYF.

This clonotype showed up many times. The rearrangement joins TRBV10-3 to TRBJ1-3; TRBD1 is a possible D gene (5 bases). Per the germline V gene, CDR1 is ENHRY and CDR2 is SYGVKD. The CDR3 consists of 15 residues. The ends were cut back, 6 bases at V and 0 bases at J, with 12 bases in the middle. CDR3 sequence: CAIRTGTNSGNTIYF. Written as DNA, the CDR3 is TGTGCCATCAGAACAGGAACCAACTCTGGAAACACCATATATTTT.

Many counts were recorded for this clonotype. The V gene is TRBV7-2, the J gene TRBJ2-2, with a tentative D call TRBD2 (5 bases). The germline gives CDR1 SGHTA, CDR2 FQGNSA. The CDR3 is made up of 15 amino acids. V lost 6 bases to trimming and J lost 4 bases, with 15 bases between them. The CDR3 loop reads CASRNSVLVTGELFF. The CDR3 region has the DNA TGTGCCAGCAGGAATAGCGTGTTGGTCACCGGGGAGCTGTTTTTT.

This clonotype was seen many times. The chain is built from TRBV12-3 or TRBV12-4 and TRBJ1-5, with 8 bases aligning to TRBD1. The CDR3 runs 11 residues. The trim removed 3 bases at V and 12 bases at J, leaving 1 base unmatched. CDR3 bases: TGTGCCAGCAGTTTGGACAGGGTCCAGCATTTT. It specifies CASSLDRVQHF.

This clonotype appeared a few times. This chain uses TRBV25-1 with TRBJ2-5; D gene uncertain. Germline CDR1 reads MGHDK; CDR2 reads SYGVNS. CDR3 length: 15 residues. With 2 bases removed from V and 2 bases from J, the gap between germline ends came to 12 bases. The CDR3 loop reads CASSELVSEQETQYF. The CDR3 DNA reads TGTGCCAGCAGTGAACTAGTGTCAGAGCAAGAGACCCAGTACTTC.

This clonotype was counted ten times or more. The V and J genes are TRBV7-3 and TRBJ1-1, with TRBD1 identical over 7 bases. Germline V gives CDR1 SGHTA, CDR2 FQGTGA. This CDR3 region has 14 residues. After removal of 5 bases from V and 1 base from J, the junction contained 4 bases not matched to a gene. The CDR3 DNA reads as TGTGCCAGCAGCCGGACAGGATCGAACACTGAAGCTTTCTTT. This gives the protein CASSRTGSNTEAFF.

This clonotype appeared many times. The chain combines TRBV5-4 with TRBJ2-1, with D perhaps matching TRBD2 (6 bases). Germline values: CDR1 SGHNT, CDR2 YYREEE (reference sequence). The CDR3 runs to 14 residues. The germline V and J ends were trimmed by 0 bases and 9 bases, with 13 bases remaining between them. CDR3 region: CASSLAGGTGEQFF. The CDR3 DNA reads TGTGCCAGCAGCTTGGCCGGCGGGACGGGTGAGCAGTTCTTC. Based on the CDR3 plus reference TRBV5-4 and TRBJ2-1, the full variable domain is ETGVTQSPTHLIKTRGQQVTLRCSSQSGHNTVSWYQQALGQGPQFIFQYYREEENGRGNFPPRFSGLQFPNYSSELNVNALELDDSALYLCASSLAGGTGEQFFGPGTRLTVL.

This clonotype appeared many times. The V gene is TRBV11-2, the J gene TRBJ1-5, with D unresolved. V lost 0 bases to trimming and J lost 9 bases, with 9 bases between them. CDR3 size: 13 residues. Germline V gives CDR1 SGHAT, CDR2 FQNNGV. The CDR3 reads CASSLDILVPQHF. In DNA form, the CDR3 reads TGTGCCAGCAGCTTAGACATCCTCGTGCCCCAGCATTTT.